Reported below is one TCR beta chain. The sample comes from a study of blood T cell repertoires in COVID-19. Study-wide background: COVID-19 samples collected from the United States, Italy and Spain covered acute and convalescent phases. Sample material is recorded as cDNA or gDNA derived from T cells, B-cell-depleted T cells, or PBMCs.

There are 15 residues in the CDR3. In germline, CDR1 is SGHRS, CDR2 YFSETQ. Between the trimmed V and J ends, which lost 2 bases and 5 bases, there was a span of 16 bases. In the original processing: Amplification of reference gene primers was used by the study to estimate nucleated cell counts. Here immunoSEQ multiplex PCR was the method, and the copy in TCRdb shows in-frame clones only, minus some. V and J calls and clone size are copied from that table; D and trimming were computed from the DNA. The sample records about 200,000 clones, about 88% being singletons. The clonotype comes from a woman aged 40 to 55 with acute or convalescent COVID-19. What was sequenced was peripheral blood. This sequence joins TRBV5-1 and TRBJ2-5; perhaps TRBD2 as D (5 bases). CDR3 sequence (DNA): TGCGCCAGCAGCTTCCGGGCGGGTCCGAGGGAGACCCAGTACTTC. Translation: CASSFRAGPRETQYF.